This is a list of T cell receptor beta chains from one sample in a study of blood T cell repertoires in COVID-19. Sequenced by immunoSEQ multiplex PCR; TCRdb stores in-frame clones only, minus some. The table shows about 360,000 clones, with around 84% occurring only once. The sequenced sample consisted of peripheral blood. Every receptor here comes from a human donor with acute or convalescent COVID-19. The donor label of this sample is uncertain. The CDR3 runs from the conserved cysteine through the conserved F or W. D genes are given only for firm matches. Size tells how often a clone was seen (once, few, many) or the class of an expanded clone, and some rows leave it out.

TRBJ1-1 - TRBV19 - TGTGCCAGTAGTATGGGACAAGTGAACACTGAAGCTTTCTTT CASSMGQVNTEAFF
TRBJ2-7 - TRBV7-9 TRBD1 TGTGCCAGCAGCTCCACCTTCGGGACAGGCTACGAGCAGTACTTC CASSSTFGTGYEQYF
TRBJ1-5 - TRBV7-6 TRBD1 TGTGCCAGCAGTTCCGGGACAGTAGGCAATCAGCCCCAGCATTTT CASSSGTVGNQPQHF
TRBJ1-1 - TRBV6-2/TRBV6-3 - TGTGCCAGCAGTTACTCGAACAACCTTGAAGCTTTCTTT CASSYSNNLEAFF
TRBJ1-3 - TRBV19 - TGTGCCAGTAGTATTAGTACTGGAAACACCATATATTTT CASSISTGNTIYF
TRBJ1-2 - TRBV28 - TGTGCCAGCAGTTTTGGTCAGGGTTACTATGGCTACACCTTC CASSFGQGYYGYTF
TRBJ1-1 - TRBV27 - TGTGCCAGCAGTTCCTTGGGACAGAACACTGAAGCTTTCTTT CASSSLGQNTEAFF
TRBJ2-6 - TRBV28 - TGTGCCAGCAGTCGAACAGGCTCTGGGGCCAACGTCCTGACTTTC CASSRTGSGANVLTF
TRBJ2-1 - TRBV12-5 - TGTGCTAGTGGGGGGGCGGCTTACAATGAGCAGTTCTTC CASGGAAYNEQFF
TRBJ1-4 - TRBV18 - TGTGCCAGCTCACGCGATCAGGGGCGGCGGGAAAAACTGTTTTTT CASSRDQGRREKLFF
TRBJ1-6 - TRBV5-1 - TGCGCCAGCCGAACAGAGCTTAATTCACCCCTCCACTTT CASRTELNSPLHF
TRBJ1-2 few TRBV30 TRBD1 TGTGCCTGTCGAGGGGACAGAGTTTATGGCTACACCTTC CACRGDRVYGYTF
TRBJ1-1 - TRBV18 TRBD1 TGTGCCAGCTCACGGGACAGGCTGAACACTGAAGCTTTCTTT CASSRDRLNTEAFF
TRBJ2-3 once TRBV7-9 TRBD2 TGTGCCAGCAGCTTCCCTAGCGGGAAAGATACGCAGTATTTT CASSFPSGKDTQYF
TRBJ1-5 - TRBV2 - TGTGCCAGCAGTCTGTTATTTCCTTATAGCAATCAGCCCCAGCATTTT CASSLLFPYSNQPQHF
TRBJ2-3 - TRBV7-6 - TGTGCCAGCAGCTTATGGGCGGGCTATCCAGATACGCAGTATTTT CASSLWAGYPDTQYF
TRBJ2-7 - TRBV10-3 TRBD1 TGTGCCATCAGTGCTAGACAGGGCGACTACGAGCAGTACTTC CAISARQGDYEQYF
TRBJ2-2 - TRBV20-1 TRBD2 TGCAGTGCTAGTTTCCTAGCGGGAGCGAACACCGGGGAGCTGTTTTTT CSASFLAGANTGELFF
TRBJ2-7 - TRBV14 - TGTGCCAGCAGCCAACGGGTGCAGTCCTACGAGCAGTACTTC CASSQRVQSYEQYF
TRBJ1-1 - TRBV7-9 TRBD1 TGTGCCAGCAGCACGACAGGGAGTCGAGTCAATGAAGCTTTCTTT CASSTTGSRVNEAFF
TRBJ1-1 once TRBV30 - TGTGCCTGCCCAAGGGGGGGTAGGACTGAAGCTTTCTTT CACPRGGRTEAFF
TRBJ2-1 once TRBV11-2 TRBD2 TGTGCCAGCAGCTTAGATCCCCGCGGGAGGGCCGGTGAGCAGTTCTTC CASSLDPRGRAGEQFF
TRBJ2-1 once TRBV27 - TGTGCCAGCAGTTTATCAGGGGTGGGTGAGCAGTTCTTC CASSLSGVGEQFF
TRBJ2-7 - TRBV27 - TGTGCCAGCAGTTTGCGGGGACGTCGAAGCTCCTACGAGCAGTACTTC CASSLRGRRSSYEQYF
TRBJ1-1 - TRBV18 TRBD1 TGTGCCAGCTCACCCGGACAGGGAAGTCTTGCTGAAGCTTTCTTT CASSPGQGSLAEAFF
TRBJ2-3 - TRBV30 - TGTGCCTGGATCCTCGGCACAGATACGCAGTATTTT CAWILGTDTQYF
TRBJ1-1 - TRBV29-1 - TGCAGCGCCCGAAACCTTTTAAGTGTAGCTGAAGCTTTCTTT CSARNLLSVAEAFF
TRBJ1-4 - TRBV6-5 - TGTGCCAGCAGTCCGTGGACAGCAACTAATGAAAAACTGTTTTTT CASSPWTATNEKLFF
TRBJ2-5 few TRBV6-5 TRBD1 TGTGCCAGCAGTTTTAGGACAGGGTTAGTACAAGAGACCCAGTACTTC CASSFRTGLVQETQYF
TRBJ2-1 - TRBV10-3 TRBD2 TGTGCCATAAGAACGGAGGTAGCGGGGGTCAGGTTTAATGAGCAGTTCTTC CAIRTEVAGVRFNEQFF
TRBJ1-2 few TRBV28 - TGTGCCAGCAGCCCCACCAGTCCCTCTAACTATGGCTACACCTTC CASSPTSPSNYGYTF
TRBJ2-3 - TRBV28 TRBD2 TGTGCCAGCAGTCCCATACTAGCGGGCGTCGGCACAGATACGCAGTATTTT CASSPILAGVGTDTQYF
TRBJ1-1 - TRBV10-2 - TGCGCCAGCAGTGAGTCTAACAGGGCGCGTACTGAAGCTTTCTTT CASSESNRARTEAFF
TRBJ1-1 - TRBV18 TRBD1 TGTGCCAGCTCACCACCGGGACAGGATAACACTGAAGCTTTCTTT CASSPPGQDNTEAFF
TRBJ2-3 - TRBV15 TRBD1 TGTGCCACCAGCGGAGAGACCACGGGACAGGGCCCTTTTGGGGGGACAGATACGCAGTATTTT CATSGETTGQGPFGGTDTQYF